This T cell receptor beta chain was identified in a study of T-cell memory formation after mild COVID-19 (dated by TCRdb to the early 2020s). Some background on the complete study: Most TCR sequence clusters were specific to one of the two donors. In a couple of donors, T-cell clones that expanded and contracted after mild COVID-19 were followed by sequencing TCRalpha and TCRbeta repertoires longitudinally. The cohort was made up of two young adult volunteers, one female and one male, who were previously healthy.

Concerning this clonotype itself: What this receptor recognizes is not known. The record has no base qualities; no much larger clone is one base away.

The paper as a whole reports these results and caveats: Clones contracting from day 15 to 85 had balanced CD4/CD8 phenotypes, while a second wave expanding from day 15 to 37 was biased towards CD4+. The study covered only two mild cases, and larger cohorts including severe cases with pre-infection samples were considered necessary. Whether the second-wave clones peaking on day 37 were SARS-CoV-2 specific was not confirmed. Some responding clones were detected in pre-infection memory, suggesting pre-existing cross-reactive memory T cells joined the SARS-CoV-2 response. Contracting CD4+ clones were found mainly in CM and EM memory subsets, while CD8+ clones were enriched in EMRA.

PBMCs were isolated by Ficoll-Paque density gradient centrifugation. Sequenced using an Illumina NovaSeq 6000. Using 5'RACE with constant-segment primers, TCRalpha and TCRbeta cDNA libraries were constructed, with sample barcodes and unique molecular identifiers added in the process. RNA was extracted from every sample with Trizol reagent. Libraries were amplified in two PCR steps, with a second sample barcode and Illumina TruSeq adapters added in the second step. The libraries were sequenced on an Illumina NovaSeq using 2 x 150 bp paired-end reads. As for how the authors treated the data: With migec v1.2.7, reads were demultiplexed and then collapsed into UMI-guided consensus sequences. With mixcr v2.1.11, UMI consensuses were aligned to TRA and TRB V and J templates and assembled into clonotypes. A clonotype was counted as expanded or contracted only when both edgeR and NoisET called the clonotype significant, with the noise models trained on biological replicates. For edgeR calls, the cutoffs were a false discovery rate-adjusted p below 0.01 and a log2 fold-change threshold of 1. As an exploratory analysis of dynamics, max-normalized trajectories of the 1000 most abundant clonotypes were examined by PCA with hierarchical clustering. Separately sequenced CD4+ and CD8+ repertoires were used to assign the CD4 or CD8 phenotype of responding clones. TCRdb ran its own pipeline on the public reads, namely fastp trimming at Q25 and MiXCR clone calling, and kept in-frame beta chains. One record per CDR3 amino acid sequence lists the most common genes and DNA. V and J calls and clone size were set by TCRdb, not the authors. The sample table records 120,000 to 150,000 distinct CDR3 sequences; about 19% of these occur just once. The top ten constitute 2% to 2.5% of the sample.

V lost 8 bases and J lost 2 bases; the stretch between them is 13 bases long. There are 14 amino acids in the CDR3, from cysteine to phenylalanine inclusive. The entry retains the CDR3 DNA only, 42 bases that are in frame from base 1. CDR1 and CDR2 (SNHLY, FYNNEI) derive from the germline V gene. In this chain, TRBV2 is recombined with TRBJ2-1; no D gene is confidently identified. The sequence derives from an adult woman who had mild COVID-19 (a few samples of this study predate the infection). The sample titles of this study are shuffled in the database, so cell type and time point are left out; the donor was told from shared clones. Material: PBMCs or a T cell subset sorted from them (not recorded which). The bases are TGTGCCAGCCAATCGGGTAACCCCTACAATGAGCAGTTCTTC. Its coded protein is CASQSGNPYNEQFF.